A selection of T cell receptor beta chains follows, all from one sample in a study of PD-L1 blockade in urothelial cancer. Only in-frame clones appear in the TCRdb table, and some are missing; sequencing was by immunoSEQ multiplex PCR. The sample yields around 48,000 clones, roughly 86% seen once. The sequencing used PBMCs, collected around atezolizumab (anti-PD-L1) treatment. Receptors originate from a man in his sixties with urothelial cancer. The CDR3 runs from the conserved cysteine through the conserved F or W. D genes are given only for firm matches. Clone size is stated in some rows and not others, as once, few, many or a class when expanded.

.,TRBJ1-1,.,TRBV28,TGTGCCAGCACCCTGGCTTATGACACGGATTATGGCACTGAAGCTTTCTTT,CASTLAYDTDYGTEAFF
.,TRBJ2-5,.,TRBV7-8,TGTGCCAGCAGCTCCTGGGGGGGGCTGGAGACCCAGTACTTC,CASSSWGGLETQYF
few,TRBJ2-5,TRBD1,TRBV6-6,TGTGCCAGCAGTTACGGAGACAGGGGGCTGGAGACCCAGTACTTC,CASSYGDRGLETQYF
.,TRBJ1-1,TRBD1,TRBV10-2,TGCGCCAGCAGTTCGAGATACAGGGGGCAATTGAACACTGAAGCTTTCTTT,CASSSRYRGQLNTEAFF
.,TRBJ1-5,.,TRBV19,TGTGCCAGTAGTATCCGGGATAGCAATCAGCCCCAGCATTTT,CASSIRDSNQPQHF
.,TRBJ1-4,TRBD1,TRBV7-8,TGTGCCAGCAGCCCCACCGGGACAGGGGGCTATGAAAAACTGTTTTTT,CASSPTGTGGYEKLFF
.,TRBJ2-2,.,TRBV5-4,TGTGCCAGCAACCCCAGGGGGAACACCGGGGAGCTGTTTTTT,CASNPRGNTGELFF
.,TRBJ2-1,.,TRBV5-6,TGTGCCAGCAGCTTGGCTGGGTTGTCGGGAGAGGGTAATGAGCAGTTCTTC,CASSLAGLSGEGNEQFF
.,TRBJ1-5,.,TRBV2,TGTGCCAGCAGACAGGAACAGGGAAGCAATCAGCCCCAGCATTTT,CASRQEQGSNQPQHF
.,TRBJ1-1,TRBD1,TRBV7-2,TGTGCCAGCAGCGAACAGGGGGCTTACACTGAAGCTTTCTTT,CASSEQGAYTEAFF
.,TRBJ2-7,TRBD1,TRBV11-2,TGTGCCAGCAGCGCTCGACAGGGGTCGTCCTACGAGCAGTACTTC,CASSARQGSSYEQYF
few,TRBJ2-3,.,TRBV5-1,TGCGCCAGCAGCTTGGCGGGGAGCACAGATACGCAGTATTTT,CASSLAGSTDTQYF
once,TRBJ2-7,TRBD1,TRBV9,TGTGCCAGCAGCGGGGAGGACAGGGGGCGGTACGAGCAGTACTTC,CASSGEDRGRYEQYF
few,TRBJ1-1,.,TRBV4-1,TGCGCCAGCAGCCAAGATCTGTTCGTGAACACTGAAGCTTTCTTT,CASSQDLFVNTEAFF
once,TRBJ2-2,.,TRBV27,TGTGCCAGCAGTTTATCGACAGTCCCCGGGGAGCTGTTTTTT,CASSLSTVPGELFF
.,TRBJ1-6,.,TRBV27,TGTGCCAGCAGTCCACCGAGCAGGACACGGAGCTCCTATAATTCACCCCTCCACTTT,CASSPPSRTRSSYNSPLHF
.,TRBJ1-1,TRBD1,TRBV5-8,TGTGCCAGCAGCGCTGGGGCAGGGGGCCTGAACACTGAAGCTTTCTTT,CASSAGAGGLNTEAFF
.,TRBJ2-7,.,TRBV30,TGTGCCTGGAGTGTACTAAGCGAGCAGTACTTC,CAWSVLSEQYF
.,TRBJ1-1,.,TRBV5-1,TGCGCCAGCAGTATAACTTCGAACACTGAAGCTTTCTTT,CASSITSNTEAFF
.,TRBJ2-7,TRBD1,TRBV6-1,TGTGCCAGCAACTTGGACAGGGTTTCCTACGAGCAGTACTTC,CASNLDRVSYEQYF
.,TRBJ2-1,.,TRBV11-2,TGTGCCAGCAGCTTAGGCCTAGCTGGTCGCTCCTACAATGAGCAGTTCTTC,CASSLGLAGRSYNEQFF
.,TRBJ2-2,.,TRBV7-3,TGTGCCAGCAGCTTTCTCGGGGCGAACACCGGGGAGCTGTTTTTT,CASSFLGANTGELFF
.,TRBJ2-3,TRBD1,TRBV2,TGTGCCAGCAAAGGACAGGGGGCGAGCACAGATACGCAGTATTTT,CASKGQGASTDTQYF
.,TRBJ2-3,.,TRBV5-1,TGCGCCAGCAGCTTAACGGGGGGCGGAGGGGATACGCAGTATTTT,CASSLTGGGGDTQYF
.,TRBJ2-5,.,TRBV27,TGTGCCAGCAGTCGCTACCGGACAGAAGAGACCCAGTACTTC,CASSRYRTEETQYF
.,TRBJ1-1,TRBD1,TRBV5-6,TGTGCCAGCTCAGGGGCAGGGGGGAAGAACACTGAAGCTTTCTTT,CASSGAGGKNTEAFF
.,TRBJ2-7,TRBD1,TRBV18,TGTGCCAGCTCCGAACTCCCGGGACAGGGTGGCGAGCAGTACTTC,CASSELPGQGGEQYF
few,TRBJ1-4,.,TRBV18,TGTGCCAGCTCCCCCGCGGGCGAAAAACTGTTTTTT,CASSPAGEKLFF
.,TRBJ2-2,TRBD2,TRBV5-1,TGCGCCAGCAGCTTTGCGGGGGGAATCAACACCGGGGAGCTGTTTTTT,CASSFAGGINTGELFF
.,TRBJ2-1,TRBD1,TRBV11-1,TGTGCCAGCAGCTTAGTGGACAGGGGTGGCGAGCAGTTCTTC,CASSLVDRGGEQFF
.,TRBJ2-3,.,TRBV5-8,TGTGCCAGCACGGTCACAGATACGCAGTATTTT,CASTVTDTQYF
.,TRBJ1-2,TRBD1,TRBV4-1,TGCGCCAGCAGCCGTGGACAGGGTAGGGCCCGGGATCCTGGCTACACCTTC,CASSRGQGRARDPGYTF
.,TRBJ1-1,TRBD1,TRBV7-9,TGTGCCAGCAGCCGGACAGGCAACACTGAAGCTTTCTTT,CASSRTGNTEAFF
.,TRBJ1-6,.,TRBV28,TGTGCCAGCCAGCATAGGGAGCGCCACTTT,CASQHRERHF
.,TRBJ2-1,TRBD1,TRBV29-1,TGCAGCGTTGAAGATGGGATCAGGGGGTTTTCCAATGAGCAGTTCTTC,CSVEDGIRGFSNEQFF
.,TRBJ2-5,.,TRBV30,TGTGCCTGGAGCACAGGGCCCGAGACCCAGTACTTC,CAWSTGPETQYF
.,TRBJ1-2,.,TRBV6-5,TGTGCCAGCCGAGGCCGGGGGGCTCTCTATGGCTACACCTTC,CASRGRGALYGYTF
.,TRBJ2-5,TRBD2,TRBV5-4,TGTGCCAGCAGCCGGAGGAGTGGCGGGGGGCCCCAAGAGACCCAGTACTTC,CASSRRSGGGPQETQYF
.,TRBJ1-1,.,TRBV6-1,TGTGCCAGCAGTGAAAGGCAGGGCACTGAAGCTTTCTTT,CASSERQGTEAFF
.,TRBJ1-5,.,TRBV1,TGCACCAGCAGCCAAGATCAAGGGAGGGATCAGCCCCAGCATTTT,CTSSQDQGRDQPQHF
.,TRBJ2-7,TRBD1,TRBV6-5,TGTGCCAGCAGTACCGGACAGGGGTCTCACTACGAGCAGTACTTC,CASSTGQGSHYEQYF
.,TRBJ2-5,.,TRBV11-2,TGTGCCAGCAGCTTGTCGCGCATCCAAGAGACCCAGTACTTC,CASSLSRIQETQYF
.,TRBJ2-3,.,TRBV6-5,TGTGCCAGCAGTTACTCGGGGGGGCAGGTTGATACGCAGTATTTT,CASSYSGGQVDTQYF
few,TRBJ1-6,TRBD1,TRBV7-3,TGTGCCAGCAGCCCCACAGGGGGCAGGTCACCCCTCCACTTT,CASSPTGGRSPLHF
few,TRBJ2-1,TRBD2,TRBV30,TGTGCATCCGGGGGGCTAGCGGGGGGCTACAATGAGCAGTTCTTC,CASGGLAGGYNEQFF
.,TRBJ1-1,TRBD1,TRBV15,TGTGCCACCAGCCGGGTGAGGGGACAGCTGGCTGAAGCTTTCTTT,CATSRVRGQLAEAFF
.,TRBJ1-1,TRBD1,TRBV6-1,TGTGCCAGCAGTGGGTTCACAGGGGCTACTGAAGCTTTCTTT,CASSGFTGATEAFF